The 26 T cell receptor beta chains below all came from one sample that was sequenced in a study of PD-1 blockade in classical Hodgkin lymphoma (dated by TCRdb to the early 2020s). The meaning of the sample's time point label: cycle 2 day 1 (C2D1) of nivolumab. All trial patients had relapsed after autologous stem cell transplantation, with cohorts A, B and C differing in prior brentuximab vedotin exposure. Preparation of the library involved the immunoSEQ multiplex PCR assay. This is the immuneACCESS table as TCRdb keeps it, with only in-frame sequences that have V and J called. A part of the clones is gone; compared with another copy, unresolved V genes explain less than half, and the rest is unexplained. This sample is represented by some 150,000 clones; approximately 81% of them were singletons. 9.2% of the sample belongs to the ten largest clones. Source: peripheral blood mononuclear cells (PBMCs), taken before the second cycle of nivolumab. The origin of the receptors is a human donor with classical Hodgkin lymphoma.

The chain has TRBV19 and TRBJ2-3; 11 bases match TRBD1. V was clipped by 6 bases and J by 5 bases; unmatched bases: 10. The CDR3 loop spans 16 amino acids. Germline CDR1 LNHDA, CDR2 SQIVND (reference sequence). CDR3 DNA: TGTGCCAGTAGAGCCGTTGGACAGGGGGCAGGAGATACGCAGTATTTT. It codes for CASRAVGQGAGDTQYF.

This rearrangement joins TRBV28 to TRBJ2-5, with 8 bases aligning to TRBD2. The CDR3 runs to 13 residues. Germline CDR1 is MDHEN and CDR2 is SYDVKM. The ends lost 3 bases at V and 5 bases at J; junction bases unmatched: 2. The CDR3 loop is CASSFGTSETQYF. For the CDR3, the DNA is TGTGCCAGCAGTTTTGGGACTAGTGAGACCCAGTACTTC.

In its sample, this clone was seen a few times. The chain carries TRBV27 and TRBJ1-6, with 11 bases that match TRBD1. Germline CDR1 MNHEY, CDR2 SMNVEV (reference sequence). After removal of 4 bases from V and 7 bases from J, the junction contained 3 bases not matched to a gene. CDR3 length equals 15 residues. DNA for the CDR3: TGTGCCAGCAGTTGGGACAGGGGGGGGAATTCACCCCTCCACTTT. Translating gives CASSWDRGGNSPLHF.

The chain has TRBV5-8 and TRBJ2-5; TRBD1 or TRBD2 may be the D gene (7 bases each). The germline gives CDR1 SGHTS, CDR2 YDEGEE. With 1 base removed from V and 4 bases from J, the gap between germline ends came to 14 bases. The CDR3 is made up of 15 amino acids. The DNA for the CDR3 is TGTGCCAGCAGCTTGTGGTCAGGGGGGGGAGAGACCCAGTACTTC. It yields the protein CASSLWSGGGETQYF.

The V and J genes are TRBV7-5 and TRBJ1-1; no check of the table's D call, TRBD1, against the DNA was made. TRBV7-5 is reported as a pseudogene. This CDR3 has 12 residues. The CDR3 sequence: CARRTANTEAFF. DNA for the CDR3: TGTGCCAGAAGAACAGCAAACACTGAAGCTTTCTTT.

This chain links TRBV28 with TRBJ2-2; 12 positions match TRBD1. The germline V gene has CDR1 MDHEN and CDR2 SYDVKM. CDR3 length: 16 amino acids. Losses at the gene ends were 5 bases for V and 6 bases for J; bases not matched to a gene: 7. CDR3 sequence reads: CASSPGGQGAPGELFF. The CDR3 DNA reads TGTGCCAGCAGTCCGGGGGGACAGGGGGCGCCCGGGGAGCTGTTTTTT.

The V gene is TRBV7-8, the J gene TRBJ2-3; 11 bases are a match to TRBD2. CDR1 and CDR2 from the germline V gene are SGHVS and FQNEAQ. V gave up 9 bases and J gave up 3 bases; unmatched junction bases: 8. This CDR3 comprises 15 residues. The CDR3 nucleotides are TGTGCCAGTGCTCCTAGCGGGAGGCGGACAGATACGCAGTATTTT. This codes for CASAPSGRRTDTQYF.

Worth noting for this clone: This may arise from a read error, as a much more abundant clone is one base away. The rearrangement links TRBV7-9 to TRBJ2-7; 8 nucleotides align to TRBD1. There are 14 residues in the CDR3. The J segment lost 2 bases and the V segment lost 5 bases, leaving 5 bases of the junction unmatched. Germline V CDR1 and CDR2: SEHNR, FQNEAQ (reference sequence). The CDR3 DNA reads as TGTGCCAGCAGCCCCCGGACAGGGCCCTACGAGCAGTACTTC. This gives the protein CASSPRTGPYEQYF.

The genes are TRBV19 and TRBJ2-7; D might be TRBD1 (6 bases). Between the trimmed V and J ends, which lost 4 bases and 5 bases, there was a span of 18 bases. CDR1 and CDR2 (germline): LNHDA, SQIVND (reference sequence). The CDR3 extends over 15 amino acids. The CDR3, as DNA: TGTGCCAGTAGTAGGCTCGTGACAGGAAGAAACGAGCAGTACTTC. It specifies CASSRLVTGRNEQYF.

The gene calls are TRBV9 and TRBJ2-3; 8 bases map to TRBD1. V shed 4 bases and J 0 bases; nucleotides not matched to a gene: 4. CDR3 size: 15 residues. Germline values: CDR1 SGDLS, CDR2 YYNGEE. The CDR3 region has the DNA TGTGCCAGCAGCCCCGGGACAGGTAGCACAGATACGCAGTATTTT. It is translated as CASSPGTGSTDTQYF.

The genes are TRBV6-1 and TRBJ1-5; D not resolved. The CDR3 totals 14 residues. Trimming took off 10 bases at V and 1 base at J, with 14 bases between the two ends. CDR1 and CDR2 from the germline V gene are MNHNS and SASEGT. In DNA form, the CDR3 reads TGTGCCACCACAACTGCGGGCAGCAATCAGCCCCAGCATTTT. It encodes CATTTAGSNQPQHF.

The V gene is TRBV7-9, the J gene TRBJ1-1; no definite D call. V dropped 7 bases and J dropped 1 base, with 13 bases sitting between them. CDR3 size: 14 residues. The germline gives CDR1 SEHNR, CDR2 FQNEAQ (reference sequence). The CDR3 nucleotides are TGTGCCAGCACCCTACTAGAGGGGAACACTGAAGCTTTCTTT. Protein sequence: CASTLLEGNTEAFF.

This chain connects TRBV4-1 to TRBJ1-2, with TRBD1 identical over 9 bases. The CDR3 sequence is 14 residues long. Germline-derived CDR1 and CDR2 are MGHRA and YSYEKL. V was pared by 6 bases and J by 6 bases, with 8 bases of the junction left unmatched. The CDR3 protein is CASSHDRGDHGYTF. The CDR3 bases are TGCGCCAGCAGTCATGACAGGGGGGACCATGGCTACACCTTC.

The rearrangement links TRBV18 to TRBJ1-4; D is uncertain. The length of the CDR3 is 12 residues. Germline V gene data show CDR1 as KGHSH and CDR2 as LQKENI. V shed 6 bases and J shed 5 bases, with 7 bases lying between them. The CDR3, as DNA: TGTGCCAGCTCCGTTGACAATGAAAAACTGTTTTTT. Protein product: CASSVDNEKLFF.

A few counts support this clone. In DNA form, the CDR3 reads TGTGCCAGCAGCTTAGCGGGCTCACTGAGTGAAAAACTGTTTTTT. Translating it yields CASSLAGSLSEKLFF. This chain connects TRBV13 to TRBJ1-4; D gene unclear. CDR3 length: 15 amino acids. Trimming removed 1 base from V and 7 bases from J, with 13 bases in between. CDR1 PRHDT and CDR2 FYEKMQ come from the germline V gene (reference sequence).

This chain links TRBV19 with TRBJ1-1; possibly TRBD1 for D (6 bases). V lost 3 bases and J 11 bases, leaving 22 bases between the germline ends. Looked up from germline, CDR1 is LNHDA and CDR2 is SQIVND (reference sequence). The CDR3 has 15 amino acids. The CDR3 DNA follows: TGTGCCAGTAGTATCTTAAGCAGGGGAGGTCGGTCGGCTTTCTTT. Protein: CASSILSRGGRSAFF. The full variable domain, with the rest looked up from reference TRBV19 and TRBJ1-1, is DGGITQSPKYLFRKEGQNVTLSCEQNLNHDAMYWYRQDPGQGLRLIYYSQIVNDFQKGDIAEGYSVSREKKESFPLTVTSAQKNPTAFYLCASSILSRGGRSAFFGQGTRLTVV.

The genes are TRBV19 and TRBJ1-4; 10 nucleotides match TRBD1. Trimming cost V 1 base and J 4 bases; bases outside gene matches: 6. The germline gives CDR1 LNHDA, CDR2 SQIVND (reference sequence). The CDR3 totals 17 residues. The CDR3 region is CASSIGQGAGVNEKLFF. In nucleotides, the CDR3 is TGTGCCAGTAGTATAGGACAGGGGGCCGGCGTTAATGAAAAACTGTTTTTT.

This chain connects TRBV5-6 to TRBJ2-1, with no clear D. The germline gives CDR1 SGHDT, CDR2 YYEEEE. V was cut by 0 bases and J by 7 bases, with 8 bases left in between. The CDR3 covers 13 residues. This chain's CDR3 is CASSLVFDNEQFF. Written as DNA, the CDR3 is TGTGCCAGCAGCTTGGTCTTCGATAATGAGCAGTTCTTC. Combining the CDR3 with reference TRBV5-6 and TRBJ2-1 gives the whole variable domain DAGVTQSPTHLIKTRGQQVTLRCSPKSGHDTVSWYQQALGQGPQFIFQYYEEEERQRGNFPDRFSGHQFPNYSSELNVNALLLGDSALYLCASSLVFDNEQFFGPGTRLTVL.

V is TRBV6-5 and J is TRBJ1-2; D is uncertain. The CDR3 contains 14 residues. The V gene lost 0 bases and the J gene lost 8 bases, with 13 bases spanning the gap. Per the germline V gene, CDR1 is MNHEY and CDR2 is SVGAGI. The CDR3 DNA sequence: TGTGCCAGCAGTTACTCGAATAGGGCTCGAGGCTACACCTTC. Encoded protein: CASSYSNRARGYTF.

The rearrangement uses TRBV6-5 and TRBJ1-5; perhaps TRBD1 as D (5 bases). Germline V gene sequence: CDR1 MNHEY, CDR2 SVGAGI. CDR3 length equals 15 residues. V was pared by 2 bases and J by 5 bases, with 13 bases between. CDR3 residues: CASSYGGIGDQPQHF. The CDR3 DNA reads as TGTGCCAGCAGTTACGGGGGGATCGGAGATCAGCCCCAGCATTTT.

This chain joins TRBV6-1 and TRBJ1-4; TRBD1 matches 7 bases. This CDR3 is built from 13 residues. Germline V lookup: CDR1 MNHNS, CDR2 SASEGT. The junction had 4 bases not matched to a gene; V was cut back by 9 bases and J by 3 bases. The CDR3 loop reads CASTGTANEKLFF. The DNA of the CDR3 is TGTGCCAGTACCGGGACAGCTAATGAAAAACTGTTTTTT.

This clone was detected a few times. This chain connects TRBV5-1 to TRBJ2-7; possible D gene TRBD1, 5 bases. The germline V gene has CDR1 SGHRS and CDR2 YFSETQ. The CDR3 sequence is 16 residues long. V lost 0 bases and J 3 bases, leaving 16 bases between the germline ends. Written as DNA, the CDR3 is TGCGCCAGCAGCTTGGTGGGCAGGACATCCCGCTACGAGCAGTACTTC. This gives the protein CASSLVGRTSRYEQYF.

Here the CDR3 DNA reads TGTGCCAGCCTCCCGGGACTAGGTTCCGGGGAGCTGTTTTTT. This translates into CASLPGLGSGELFF. The gene calls are TRBV2 and TRBJ2-2; the match to TRBD2 covers 8 bases. This CDR3 has 14 amino acids. Looked up from germline, CDR1 is SNHLY and CDR2 is FYNNEI. The V segment lost 8 bases and the J segment 6 bases; nucleotides outside the gene matches: 8.

This chain joins TRBV5-4 and TRBJ2-3, with 7 nucleotides matching TRBD1. The CDR3 has 14 amino acids. Trimming took 3 bases from V and 2 from J; bases not matched to a gene: 3. Germline-derived CDR1 and CDR2 are SGHNT and YYREEE (reference sequence). CDR3 sequence: CASSSTGSTDTQYF. For the CDR3, the DNA is TGTGCCAGCAGCTCGACAGGGTCCACAGATACGCAGTATTTT.

This clone was observed a handful of times. This chain connects TRBV6-5 to TRBJ1-1; 7 positions agree with TRBD1. This CDR3 region has 15 residues. V trimming: 0 bases; J trimming: 0 bases; junction bases outside the gene matches: 1. CDR1 is MNHEY, CDR2 SVGAGI, per germline. The CDR3 coding sequence is TGTGCCAGCAGTTACTCGGACAGGTTGAACACTGAAGCTTTCTTT. Its translation is CASSYSDRLNTEAFF.

The chain uses TRBV5-1 and TRBJ1-6; 9 positions match TRBD1. The CDR3 has 15 residues. Losses at the gene ends were 4 bases for V and 5 bases for J; bases not matched to a gene: 4. The V gene's germline CDR1 is SGHRS and CDR2 YFSETQ. DNA of the CDR3: TGCGCCAGCAGCGCGTGGACAGGGGATAATTCACCCCTCCACTTT. It codes for CASSAWTGDNSPLHF.